This passage covers 11 T cell receptor beta chains from one sample sequenced in a study of identifying expanded T cells in peripheral blood. The method was immunoSEQ multiplex PCR; TCRdb's version includes in-frame clones alone and lacks a portion of them. Among about 89,000 clones listed, approximately 83% were seen once. Sequencing was carried out using blood. These TCRs come from a person between 18 and 75 years old in good health.

The chain carries TRBV6-1 and TRBJ2-2; TRBD2 matches 7 bases. V shed 3 bases and J 0 bases; nucleotides not matched to a gene: 7. This CDR3 comprises 17 residues. The germline V gene encodes CDR1 MNHNS and CDR2 SASEGT. CDR3 coding DNA: TGTGCCAGCAGTGACGGGGGGTTACTTACGAACACCGGGGAGCTGTTTTTT. This codes for CASSDGGLLTNTGELFF.

The chain employs TRBV10-2 and TRBJ2-1; D unclear. Trimming removed 0 bases from V and 9 bases from J, with 9 bases in between. The CDR3 spans 13 residues. Germline V gene sequence: CDR1 WSHSY, CDR2 SAAADI. The CDR3 DNA is TGCGCCAGCAGTGAGTCGGGCAGGAGTGAGCAGTTCTTC. Encoded protein: CASSESGRSEQFF.

The gene calls are TRBV6-6 and TRBJ2-7; 8 bases map to TRBD1. CDR3 size: 15 residues. The germline gives CDR1 MNHNY, CDR2 SVGAGI (reference sequence). Unmatched junction bases numbered 5, after V lost 0 bases and J lost 4 bases. Here the CDR3 reads CASSYSRGRVYEQYF. The CDR3 DNA is TGTGCCAGCAGTTACTCCAGGGGGCGGGTTTACGAGCAGTACTTC.

The gene calls are TRBV2 and TRBJ1-1; a weak D match, TRBD1 (6 bases). V lost 3 bases and J 10 bases, leaving 15 bases between the germline ends. The length of the CDR3 is 13 residues. The germline gives CDR1 SNHLY, CDR2 FYNNEI. Here the CDR3 reads CASSDRDTGGAFF. In DNA form, the CDR3 reads TGTGCCAGCAGTGATCGGGACACTGGAGGAGCTTTCTTT.

This chain joins TRBV7-3 and TRBJ1-2; 11 bases match TRBD1. Trimming at V came to 3 bases and at J to 8 bases, leaving 2 bases not matched to a gene. Germline lookup yields CDR1 SGHTA and CDR2 FQGTGA. This CDR3 is built from 13 residues. CDR3 in amino acids: CASSLGQGEGYTF. CDR3 nucleotides: TGTGCCAGCAGCTTGGGACAGGGGGAGGGCTACACCTTC.

This chain uses TRBV2 with TRBJ1-1, with D unresolved. From germline, CDR1 is SNHLY and CDR2 FYNNEI. The CDR3 is 14 amino acids. V gave up 4 bases and J gave up 1 base, with 10 bases separating them. CDR3 residues: CASSVITRNTEAFF. CDR3 sequence (DNA): TGTGCCAGCAGTGTGATCACAAGGAACACTGAAGCTTTCTTT.

The rearrangement uses TRBV11-2 and TRBJ2-3, with 9 bases that match TRBD2. With V trimmed by 0 bases and J by 9 bases, 7 bases remained unmatched. Germline loops: CDR1 SGHAT, CDR2 FQNNGV. The CDR3 sequence is 15 residues long. This CDR3 reads CASSLDAGGQITQYF. For the CDR3, the DNA is TGTGCCAGCAGCTTAGACGCGGGGGGGCAGATAACGCAGTATTTT.

In regard to this clone: Other DNA variants within this sample encode the same CDR3. The CDR3 sequence: CASSYGQGGTEAFF. Written as DNA, the CDR3 is TGTGCCAGCAGTTATGGACAGGGTGGAACTGAAGCTTTCTTT. V usage is TRBV6-6 and J usage is TRBJ1-1; 8 bases are shared with TRBD1. V gave up 3 bases and J gave up 5 bases; unmatched junction bases: 5. The CDR3 length is 14 residues. Germline V lookup: CDR1 MNHNY, CDR2 SVGAGI (reference sequence).

CDR3 protein: CASTLNRGNEKLFF. In nucleotides, the CDR3 is TGTGCCAGCACTCTCAACCGGGGCAATGAAAAACTGTTTTTT. The V gene is TRBV6-6, the J gene TRBJ1-4; tentatively, D is TRBD1 (5 bases). V lost 7 bases, J lost 5 bases, and 14 bases lay in between. CDR1 MNHNY and CDR2 SVGAGI come from the germline V gene (reference sequence). The CDR3 length is 14 residues.

This chain connects TRBV7-2 to TRBJ1-1; D is possibly TRBD1 (6 bases). The V end was cut by 2 bases, the J end by 11 bases, with 18 bases between. Germline V gene sequence: CDR1 SGHTA, CDR2 FQGNSA. CDR3 length: 14 residues. Written as DNA, the CDR3 is TGTGCCAGCAGCTTAATGGGACAAGGGTTAGAGGCTTTCTTT. It codes for CASSLMGQGLEAFF.

To note about this clone: In the same sample, other DNA sequences code for this CDR3. The genes are TRBV7-7 and TRBJ2-5; 7 bases line up with TRBD1. Germline V gene data show CDR1 as SSHAT and CDR2 as FNYEAQ (reference sequence). This CDR3 is built from 15 residues. The V and J ends lost 1 base and 2 bases, in that order; junction bases with no gene match: 4. For the CDR3, the DNA is TGTGCCAGCAGCTTAGGGACAGGAGGTCAAGAGACCCAGTACTTC. Its translation: CASSLGTGGQETQYF.